The T cell receptor beta chain described here comes from a study of blood T cell repertoires in COVID-19. Study background: Samples taken during acute and convalescent COVID-19 were collected in the United States, Italy and Spain. The analysed material was cDNA or gDNA that came from T cells, B-cell-depleted T cells, or PBMCs.

This CDR3 has 14 amino acids. V shed 0 bases and J shed 5 bases, with 9 bases lying between them. CDR1 is PRHDT, CDR2 FYEKMQ, per germline (reference sequence). A Seattle source enrolled patients during active infection and followed them longitudinally. Under the authors' procedure: How many nucleated cells were present was estimated from reference gene primer amplification. Profiled with immunoSEQ multiplex PCR; TCRdb holds only in-frame clones, not every one. D and trimming come from the DNA, and the V and J calls and clone size come from that table. The sample has hundreds of thousands of clones; approximately 92% are singletons.

The sequenced sample consisted of peripheral blood. J is TRBJ2-3 and V is TRBV13; possible D gene TRBD2, 5 bases. The TCR sequence derives from a man aged 18 to 29 with COVID-19, enrolled during active disease. Written as DNA, the CDR3 is TGTGCCAGCAGCTTAGGCGGGGTGGAAGATACGCAGTATTTT. Translation: CASSLGGVEDTQYF.